This is a list of T cell receptor beta chains from one sample in a study of regulatory T cells in long-lasting Graves disease. TCRdb reprocessed the multiplex PCR reads with MiXCR, giving one entry per CDR3 protein. The sample yields 450,000 to 500,000 distinct CDR3 sequences, about a sixth seen once. The same sample was also used in a study of T cells in Graves' hyperthyroidism and ophthalmopathy.

Here the sequenced sample was peripheral blood mononuclear cells (PBMCs), taken at new diagnosis, from a patient treated with antithyroid drugs. The receptors shown here come from a man aged 40-55 years with Graves disease. CDR3s include the opening cysteine and the closing phenylalanine or tryptophan. A D gene is named only where the DNA matches it firmly. A row's size may be missing; if present it is once, few, many or a size class.

many	14	TRBJ1-3	-	TRBV6-2/TRBV6-3	CASSYSGAGNTIYF	TGTGCCAGCAGTTACAGCGGGGCCGGAAACACCATATATTTT
-	14	TRBJ2-7	-	TRBV5-8	CASSDNRGLYEQYF	TGTGCCAGCAGTGATAATAGGGGACTTTACGAGCAGTACTTC
many	17	TRBJ2-1	TRBD2	TRBV2	CASSPWTSGTGGNEQFF	TGTGCCAGCAGCCCCTGGACTAGCGGTACGGGGGGGAATGAGCAGTTCTTC
-	17	TRBJ2-2	-	TRBV6-2/TRBV6-3	CASSYFPPGANTGELFF	TGTGCCAGCAGTTACTTCCCGCCCGGGGCGAACACCGGGGAGCTGTTTTTT
-	15	TRBJ2-7	-	TRBV20-1	CSARNLAEAPYEQYF	TGCAGTGCTAGAAATCTTGCAGAGGCCCCCTACGAGCAGTACTTC
few	15	TRBJ2-1	TRBD2	TRBV6-2/TRBV6-3	CASSFLAGERNEQFF	TGTGCCAGCAGCTTTCTAGCGGGAGAAAGGAATGAGCAGTTCTTC
many	12	TRBJ2-7	-	TRBV2	CASTRQDYEQYF	TGTGCCAGCACCCGACAAGACTACGAGCAGTACTTC
many	14	TRBJ2-7	-	TRBV5-1	CASRSEIAAYEQYF	TGCGCCAGCAGGTCGGAGATAGCGGCCTACGAGCAGTACTTC
many	14	TRBJ2-5	-	TRBV12-3/TRBV12-4	CASSSIGTGETQYF	TGTGCCAGCAGTTCAATTGGGACCGGGGAGACCCAGTACTTC
many	18	TRBJ2-1	TRBD2	TRBV27	CASRREGLSGSAYNEQFF	TGTGCCAGCAGGCGAGAGGGATTAAGCGGGAGCGCCTACAATGAGCAGTTCTTC
-	14	TRBJ1-1	TRBD1	TRBV27	CASGMTGPNTEAFF	TGTGCCAGCGGTATGACAGGGCCGAACACTGAAGCTTTCTTT
-	16	TRBJ1-2	-	TRBV7-3	CASSLGRAGALEGYTF	TGTGCCAGCAGCTTAGGCCGGGCGGGGGCACTGGAGGGCTACACCTTC